This T cell receptor (beta chain) appears in the sequencing data of a study of blood T cell repertoires in COVID-19 (dated by TCRdb to 2018 to 2021). Some background on the complete study: Collaborator samples came from the United States, Italy and Spain and covered acute and convalescent phases of COVID-19. The repertoires were made available in a free public database intended to serve as a resource for research on the immune response to SARS-CoV-2. Where HLA class I and class II types were available, the types were taken from metadata supplied by the sample provider, not from assay-based typing. The dataset comprised deeply sampled blood TCRbeta repertoires from subjects exposed to, actively infected with, or recovered from COVID-19. Nearly every sample came with metadata listing a de-identified subject ID, COVID-19 status, age in years and sex. The samples were drawn from the first 160 participants of the ongoing ImmuneRACE study and from some 1,300 subjects provided by 6 global collaborators. The prospective study material was composed of cDNA or gDNA derived from T cells, B-cell-depleted T cells, or PBMCs.

Samples from volunteer blood donors who had recovered from COVID-19 were contributed by a second Seattle source. Whole blood was collected in K2EDTA tubes by collaborating institutions according to the institutions' own protocols. Collaborator samples were shipped for TCRbeta analysis as frozen whole blood, isolated PBMCs, or DNA extracted from either sample type. For this clone: Its specific antigen is unknown. Base quality data are lacking; no much larger clone is found one base away.

Via the germline V gene, CDR1 is SGHTA and CDR2 FQGNSA. The CDR3 covers 14 residues, taking in both the cysteine and the phenylalanine. Of the read, only the CDR3 DNA is kept; its 42 bases are in frame from base 1. From V the trimming removes 10 bases and from J it removes 3 bases, while the gene matches leave 5 bases of the junction unaccounted for. TCRbeta CDR3 regions were amplified from genomic DNA using the immunoSEQ Assay, a bias-controlled multiplex PCR. Regarding the original processing steps: The number of nucleated cells in each sample was estimated by amplification of reference gene primers within the assay. To quantify the absolute abundance of each unique TCRbeta CDR3 rearrangement, sequence reads were collapsed and filtered. Productive Simpson clonality was computed per sample as the square root of Simpson's diversity index over productive rearrangements. TCRdb holds this immuneACCESS table with in-frame rearrangements only. Some clones are missing; in checked studies, unresolved V genes explain under half, and the rest has no known cause. The DNA gave D and trimming, while V, J and clone size come from that table. The sample has a few hundred thousand clones on record, roughly 89% of them singletons. The ten largest clones represent 0.85% to 1% of the sample.

Study-wide findings and limitations: The quantity of clinical and demographic metadata differed by source and by participant and was supplied without curation.

The V and J segments used are TRBV7-2 and TRBJ2-1, and TRBD2 aligns with 11 junction nucleotides. This receptor was obtained from a woman between 40 and 55 years old who had recovered from COVID-19. Material for sequencing was peripheral blood. In nucleotide form, the sequence is TGTGCCACCCCGGGACTAGCGGACTACAATGAGCAGTTCTTC. Protein translation: CATPGLADYNEQFF.